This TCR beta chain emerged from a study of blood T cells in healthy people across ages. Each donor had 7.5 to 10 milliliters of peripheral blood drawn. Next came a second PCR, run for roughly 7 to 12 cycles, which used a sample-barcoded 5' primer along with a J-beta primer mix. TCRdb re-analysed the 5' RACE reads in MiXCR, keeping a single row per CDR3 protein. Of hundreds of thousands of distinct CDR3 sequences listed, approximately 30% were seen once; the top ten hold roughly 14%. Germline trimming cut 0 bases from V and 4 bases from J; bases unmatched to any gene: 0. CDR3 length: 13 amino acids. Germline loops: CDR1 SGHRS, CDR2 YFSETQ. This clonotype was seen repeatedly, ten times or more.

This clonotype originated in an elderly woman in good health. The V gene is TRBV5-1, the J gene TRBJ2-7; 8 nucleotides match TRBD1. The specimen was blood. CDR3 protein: CASSLDRGYEQYF. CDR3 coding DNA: TGCGCCAGCAGCTTGGACAGGGGGTACGAGCAGTACTTC.